This TCR beta chain stems from a study of blood T cell repertoires in COVID-19. Across the whole study: Material from acute and convalescent COVID-19 was sourced from the United States, Italy and Spain. PBMCs, B-cell-depleted T cells, or T cells provided the cDNA or gDNA that made up the material.

In the source study's methods: Reference gene primer amplification gave nucleated cell count estimates. Sequencing was performed with immunoSEQ multiplex PCR; in TCRdb, only in-frame clones are kept and a portion is missing. V, J and clone size are taken as reported in that table, and D and trimming were inferred from the DNA itself. This table has some 210,000 clones, around four fifths appearing once. The CDR3 is 15 residues long. V lost 3 bases, J lost 1 base, and 12 bases lay in between. In germline, CDR1 is ENHRY, CDR2 SYGVKD. This TCR derives from a man aged 45 to 65 with active or convalescent COVID-19. The sample consisted of peripheral blood. The chain is built from TRBV10-3 and TRBJ1-1, with D perhaps matching TRBD1 (6 bases). DNA for the CDR3: TGTGCCATCAGTGATTCGGGCAGGGGGAACACTGAAGCTTTCTTT. Translated, it gives CAISDSGRGNTEAFF.